The 13 T cell receptor beta chains below all came from one sample that was sequenced in a study of T cell repertoires in cytomegalovirus infection. TCRdb re-analysed the reads in MiXCR, keeping a single row per CDR3 protein. The sample carries roughly 500,000 distinct CDR3 sequences, roughly a third recorded once. No cognate antigen is known for these TCRs. The sample here was cultured PBMCs, taken from culture after CMV antigen stimulation. These receptors all come from a human donor in good health (CMV status not recorded). Some clones in this sample may be carry-over from other donors' samples.

The chain employs TRBV12-3 or TRBV12-4 and TRBJ1-2; 9 bases are shared with TRBD1. The CDR3 has 15 residues. The V and J ends lost 3 bases and 8 bases, in that order; junction bases with no gene match: 10. The CDR3 loop reads CASSFTGGPTRGYTF. CDR3 DNA sequence: TGTGCCAGCAGTTTTACAGGGGGCCCCACTCGCGGCTACACCTTC.

This clonotype was detected once. The V and J genes are TRBV5-4 and TRBJ2-5, with D perhaps TRBD2 (5 bases). The CDR3 extends over 15 amino acids. The germline gives CDR1 SGHNT, CDR2 YYREEE (reference sequence). V gave up 0 bases and J gave up 3 bases, with 12 bases separating them. This chain's CDR3 is CASSLVIRGKETQYF. CDR3 bases: TGTGCCAGCAGCTTGGTCATACGGGGAAAAGAGACCCAGTACTTC.

This clonotype occurred a few times. The chain uses TRBV12-3 or TRBV12-4 and TRBJ2-5; no reliable D call. CDR3 length equals 13 residues. V lost 2 bases, J lost 6 bases, and 10 bases lay in between. CDR3 loop: CASSLHERKTQYF. DNA for the CDR3: TGTGCCAGCAGTTTACATGAGAGAAAGACCCAGTACTTC.

V gene TRBV13 combines with J gene TRBJ1-2; no firm D call. Trimming removed 5 bases from V and 4 bases from J, with 14 bases in between. The CDR3 spans 14 residues. Germline V gene sequence: CDR1 PRHDT, CDR2 FYEKMQ (reference sequence). The CDR3 bases are TGTGCCAGCAGCATCGGGGATCCAATCTATGGCTACACCTTC. Translated, it gives CASSIGDPIYGYTF.

The chain carries TRBV19 and TRBJ2-7, with D perhaps given as TRBD1 or TRBD2 (5 bases each). V shed 4 bases and J shed 3 bases, with 16 bases lying between them. CDR1 is LNHDA and CDR2 is SQIVND in the germline V gene (reference sequence). CDR3 length equals 15 residues. CDR3 sequence reads: CASSKTGTAYYEQYF. CDR3 nucleotide sequence: TGTGCCAGTAGTAAAACCGGGACCGCGTACTACGAGCAGTACTTC.

This clonotype was picked up many times. J is TRBJ1-6 and V is TRBV7-2; no firm D call. This CDR3 comprises 18 residues. Trimming pared 4 bases from V and 1 base from J, leaving 17 bases between. Germline CDR1 SGHTA, CDR2 FQGNSA. Written as DNA, the CDR3 is TGTGCCAGCAGCTATACCATCTCGTCGGGGTCCTATAATTCACCCCTCCACTTT. Residues: CASSYTISSGSYNSPLHF.

This clonotype came up a few times. This chain joins TRBV19 and TRBJ2-4; TRBD1 is a possible D gene (5 bases). This CDR3 region has 16 residues. V dropped 4 bases and J dropped 8 bases, with 21 bases sitting between them. Germline V gene lookup returns CDR1 LNHDA and CDR2 SQIVND (reference sequence). Here the CDR3 reads CASSTLSGQGRHIQYF. CDR3 in DNA: TGTGCCAGTAGTACCCTCTCCGGCCAGGGTCGGCACATTCAGTACTTC.

The V and J genes are TRBV7-2 and TRBJ2-1; possibly TRBD2 for D (6 bases). The CDR3 covers 16 residues. CDR1 SGHTA and CDR2 FQGNSA come from the germline V gene. Trimming left V 1 base short and J 9 bases short, with 19 bases between. The CDR3 nucleotides read TGTGCCAGCAGCTTAGTGTCTAGCGCCCTCCGAAGTGAGCAGTTCTTC. Protein sequence: CASSLVSSALRSEQFF.

V gene TRBV5-4 combines with J gene TRBJ2-1; no firm D call. CDR1 is SGHNT and CDR2 is YYREEE in the germline V gene (reference sequence). This CDR3 has 17 amino acids. The V end lost 6 bases, the J end lost 5 bases, and 24 bases lay between the germline ends. The CDR3 spells CASNVRPGSGSDNEQFF. The DNA for the CDR3 is TGTGCCAGCAACGTCCGTCCGGGCTCCGGATCGGACAATGAGCAGTTCTTC.

The J gene is TRBJ2-1, the V gene TRBV28, with TRBD2 matching over 8 bases. There are 14 residues in the CDR3. Germline values: CDR1 MDHEN, CDR2 SYDVKM. The junction had 4 bases not matched to a gene; V was cut back by 8 bases and J by 1 base. In DNA, the CDR3 is TGTGCCAGCGTGTCGGGAGGGTCCTACAATGAGCAGTTCTTC. It encodes CASVSGGSYNEQFF.

The chain uses TRBV7-3 and TRBJ2-3; D is perhaps TRBD1 (7 bases). This CDR3 comprises 13 residues. CDR1 and CDR2 (germline): SGHTA, FQGTGA. Trimming shortened V by 6 bases and J by 5 bases, and 12 bases separated the two germline ends. In DNA form, the CDR3 reads TGTGCCAGCAGTGCAGGGGGAGGAGATACGCAGTATTTT. This sequence encodes CASSAGGGDTQYF. The full variable domain, in which reference TRBV7-3 and TRBJ2-3 provide the parts outside the CDR3, is GAGVSQTPSNKVTEKGKYVELRCDPISGHTALYWYRQSLGQGPEFLIYFQGTGAADDSGLPNDRFFAVRPEGSVSTLKIQRTERGDSAVYLCASSAGGGDTQYFGPGTRLTVL.

In DNA form, the CDR3 reads TGTGCCAGCAGCTTGGGTCCCCTTACGAACACCGGGGAGCTGTTTTTT. Translating it yields CASSLGPLTNTGELFF. The rearrangement uses TRBV5-4 and TRBJ2-2; unclear D gene. Germline V gene lookup returns CDR1 SGHNT and CDR2 YYREEE (reference sequence). This CDR3 is 16 amino acids long. V was shortened by 0 bases and J by 0 bases, with 9 bases between the two germline ends. Supplemented by reference TRBV5-4 and TRBJ2-2, the full variable domain reads ETGVTQSPTHLIKTRGQQVTLRCSSQSGHNTVSWYQQALGQGPQFIFQYYREEENGRGNFPPRFSGLQFPNYSSELNVNALELDDSALYLCASSLGPLTNTGELFFGEGSRLTVL.

The rearrangement joins TRBV6-2 or TRBV6-3 to TRBJ2-7, with 13 positions matching TRBD2. The V and J ends lost 1 base and 5 bases, in that order; junction bases with no gene match: 8. The CDR3 contains 17 residues. CDR1 MNHEY and CDR2 SVGEGT come from the germline V gene. CDR3 amino acids: CASSYWTTSGRAHEQYF. The DNA for the CDR3 is TGTGCCAGCAGTTACTGGACTACTAGCGGGAGGGCGCACGAGCAGTACTTC.